This T cell receptor beta chain was found in a study of Graves' ophthalmopathy and Graves' hyperthyroidism. The V segment lost 6 bases and the J segment 8 bases; nucleotides outside the gene matches: 8. The CDR3 runs to 13 residues. This clonotype has ten or more counts. Moderate-to-severe activity, CAS ≥3, NOSPECS ≥4 and duration under 3 months were recorded for donors with ophthalmopathy. Excluded were patients with other autoimmune diseases, uncontrolled infections, pregnancy or lactation. Beta-chain TCR CDR3 regions were amplified from RNA transcripts. RT-PCR was first run with HTBI primers, then multiplex PCR in a second round. MiXCR was run by TCRdb on the multiplex PCR reads, yielding one entry per CDR3 protein. Of 350,000 to 400,000 distinct CDR3 sequences in the sample, approximately 20% were seen once.

The sample was peripheral blood. The chain carries TRBV12-3 or TRBV12-4 and TRBJ1-2; 8 positions agree with TRBD1. The TCR comes from a woman younger than 30 with Graves' ophthalmopathy. CDR3 loop: CASRGGRGRGYTF. The DNA for the CDR3 is TGTGCCAGCAGGGGGGGCAGGGGGCGAGGCTACACCTTC.